The 30 T cell receptor beta chains below come from one sample, sequenced in a study of T cell changes during pregnancy in multiple sclerosis. Libraries were prepared by immunoSEQ multiplex PCR; TCRdb keeps only in-frame clonotypes and omits some of them. The sample contains approximately 100,000 clones, about 91% of which appear only once. The sequences come from peripheral blood, collected after pregnancy. Receptors were obtained from a female donor in good health, enrolled as a control in a pregnancy study.

J is TRBJ1-2 and V is TRBV7-9, with D maybe TRBD1 (6 bases). Germline CDR1 and CDR2: SEHNR and FQNEAQ (reference sequence). V gave up 1 base and J gave up 5 bases, with 11 bases separating them. This CDR3 has 14 residues. CDR3 bases: TGTGCCAGCAGCTTAGTACAGGGTTTGTATGGCTACACCTTC. The encoded protein is CASSLVQGLYGYTF.

This chain joins TRBV6-1 and TRBJ2-7, with unresolved D. V lost 3 bases and J 5 bases, leaving 17 bases between the germline ends. The germline CDR1 and CDR2 sequences are MNHNS and SASEGT. The CDR3 covers 15 residues. This CDR3 reads CASSELNASSDEQYF. DNA of the CDR3: TGTGCCAGCAGTGAGCTTAACGCGTCTTCTGACGAGCAGTACTTC.

The rearrangement links TRBV28 to TRBJ2-1; possible D gene TRBD1, 6 bases. V was shortened by 3 bases and J by 6 bases, with 15 bases between the two germline ends. CDR3 size: 15 residues. Germline V gene sequence: CDR1 MDHEN, CDR2 SYDVKM. CDR3 sequence (DNA): TGTGCCAGCAGTTTCGAAGCCAGGGGAAGCAATGAGCAGTTCTTC. This translates into CASSFEARGSNEQFF.

The V and J genes are TRBV9 and TRBJ1-3; D may be TRBD1 (5 bases). The germline V gene has CDR1 SGDLS and CDR2 YYNGEE. This CDR3 is built from 16 residues. Trimming pared 4 bases from V and 1 base from J, leaving 15 bases between. CDR3 nucleotide sequence: TGTGCCAGCAGCCCTCTCGGAGGGGTTTCTGGAAACACCATATATTTT. Translation gives CASSPLGGVSGNTIYF.

Regarding this clone: A read error may account for a junction end that differs from germline. The V and J genes are TRBV9 and TRBJ2-5; maybe TRBD2 (5 bases). Germline CDR1 is SGDLS and CDR2 is YYNGEE. This CDR3 has 14 residues. The CDR3 bases are TGTGCCGGCAGCCCGCCTAGAAGCGGAGAGACCCAGTACTTC. Translation: CAGSPPRSGETQYF.

The chain carries TRBV5-6 and TRBJ1-2, with 8 bases lining up with TRBD1. Trimming at V came to 2 bases and at J to 8 bases, leaving 5 bases not matched to a gene. Germline CDR1 SGHDT, CDR2 YYEEEE. This CDR3 region has 13 residues. In DNA form, the CDR3 reads TGTGCCAGCAGCTTCCAGGGGGCGACCGGCTACACCTTC. Residues: CASSFQGATGYTF.

The J gene is TRBJ2-3, the V gene TRBV13; 10 bases match TRBD1. The CDR3 contains 16 residues. Germline V gene data show CDR1 as PRHDT and CDR2 as FYEKMQ (reference sequence). V trimming: 6 bases; J trimming: 2 bases; junction bases outside the gene matches: 8. The CDR3 DNA is TGTGCCAGCAGACAGACAGGGGGCTTTATCACAGATACGCAGTATTTT. As protein: CASRQTGGFITDTQYF.

This chain joins TRBV19 and TRBJ1-5; 8 bases line up with TRBD1. The germline V gene has CDR1 LNHDA and CDR2 SQIVND (reference sequence). V was pared by 4 bases and J by 1 base, with 15 bases of the junction left unmatched. The CDR3 contains 19 residues. The CDR3 coding sequence is TGTGCCAGTAGTACCCCCGGGACAGGCCATTTCGAGAGCAATCAGCCCCAGCATTTT. The encoded protein is CASSTPGTGHFESNQPQHF.

This chain joins TRBV2 and TRBJ1-1, with no clear D. Trimming pared 6 bases from V and 3 bases from J, leaving 14 bases between. Germline V gives CDR1 SNHLY, CDR2 FYNNEI. CDR3 length equals 14 residues. CDR3 region: CASRPTVGDTEAFF. CDR3 bases: TGTGCCAGCAGGCCGACGGTCGGGGACACTGAAGCTTTCTTT.

This clone was observed once. The rearrangement links TRBV29-1 to TRBJ1-1; 7 bases fit TRBD1. Germline lookup yields CDR1 SQVTM and CDR2 ANQGSEA. The J segment lost 3 bases and the V segment lost 7 bases, leaving 8 bases of the junction unmatched. The CDR3 totals 13 residues. In DNA form, the CDR3 reads TGCAGCGCAACAGGACAGGAAGACACTGAAGCTTTCTTT. As protein: CSATGQEDTEAFF.

This clone was detected a few times. J is TRBJ1-1 and V is TRBV18, with D tentatively TRBD1 (5 bases). Germline CDR1 KGHSH, CDR2 LQKENI. This CDR3 is built from 15 residues. The V and J ends lost 3 bases and 1 base respectively, with 12 bases between them. In DNA form, the CDR3 reads TGTGCCAGCTCACCCCAAGGGGTGGCGAACACTGAAGCTTTCTTT. It encodes CASSPQGVANTEAFF.

The chain is built from TRBV7-6 and TRBJ2-1; TRBD1 agrees at 8 bases. The CDR3 totals 14 residues. Per the germline V gene, CDR1 is SGHVS and CDR2 is FNYEAQ. J was trimmed by 8 bases and V by 0 bases; bases with no gene match: 3. The CDR3 protein is CASSLAGQGYEQFF. CDR3 nucleotides: TGTGCCAGCAGCTTAGCTGGACAGGGATATGAGCAGTTCTTC.

This clone was seen a single time. CDR3 DNA: TGTGCCAGCAGCGCATTGGCAGAGACCCAGTACTTC. Protein: CASSALAETQYF. The genes are TRBV28 and TRBJ2-5, with D unclear. Trimming removed 6 bases at V and 4 bases at J, with 9 bases between. CDR1 and CDR2 (germline): MDHEN, SYDVKM. This CDR3 comprises 12 residues.

The J gene is TRBJ1-1, the V gene TRBV23-1; D gene unclear. TRBV23-1 is treated as an ORF (open reading frame) with a function not yet certain. The length of the CDR3 is 16 residues. Trimming took 0 bases from V and 2 from J, leaving 13 bases between them. The CDR3 DNA sequence: TGCGCCAGCAGTCAATCATATAAGGCGGGAAACACTGAAGCTTTCTTT. Translation gives CASSQSYKAGNTEAFF.

The chain carries TRBV7-6 and TRBJ2-2, with unresolved D. Germline loops: CDR1 SGHVS, CDR2 FNYEAQ. With 6 bases removed from V and 4 bases from J, the gap between germline ends came to 9 bases. The CDR3 sequence is 13 residues long. The CDR3 spells CASSYSGTGELFF. CDR3 in DNA: TGTGCCAGCAGTTATTCCGGCACCGGGGAGCTGTTTTTT.

This chain joins TRBV19 and TRBJ1-1; perhaps TRBD1 as D (5 bases). Germline V gene sequence: CDR1 LNHDA, CDR2 SQIVND (reference sequence). The CDR3 runs 16 residues. V shed 5 bases and J shed 0 bases, with 16 bases lying between them. The CDR3 coding sequence is TGTGCCAGTAGTTTCCCTACAGGCTTACTGAACACTGAAGCTTTCTTT. Protein: CASSFPTGLLNTEAFF.

The chain is built from TRBV19 and TRBJ2-1, with 10 bases identical to TRBD1. This CDR3 is built from 14 residues. J was trimmed by 8 bases and V by 8 bases; bases with no gene match: 9. CDR1 is LNHDA and CDR2 is SQIVND in the germline V gene (reference sequence). CDR3 protein: CASGWTGGGYEQFF. The CDR3 DNA is TGTGCCAGTGGCTGGACAGGGGGAGGGTATGAGCAGTTCTTC.

The count of this clone is one. The chain joins TRBV28 to TRBJ2-1; TRBD2 matches at 12 bases. The CDR3 sequence is 15 residues long. J lost 13 bases, V lost 4 bases, and 11 bases had no gene match. Germline V gene sequence: CDR1 MDHEN, CDR2 SYDVKM. This CDR3 is CASSSSGRADPPQFF. The CDR3 bases are TGTGCCAGCAGTTCTAGCGGGAGGGCCGATCCCCCCCAGTTCTTC.

CDR3 sequence (DNA): TGTGCCAGCAGCCCCCGGGGCGGGAGGGCCGTCTGGGTAGAGACCCAGTACTTC. Protein: CASSPRGGRAVWVETQYF. The V call is TRBV5-6, the J call TRBJ2-5, with 9 bases identical to TRBD2. V was clipped by 4 bases and J by 4 bases; unmatched bases: 17. Germline CDR1 reads SGHDT; CDR2 reads YYEEEE. There are 18 residues in the CDR3.

The rearrangement uses TRBV9 and TRBJ1-2; 7 positions agree with TRBD1. In germline, CDR1 is SGDLS, CDR2 YYNGEE. The CDR3 runs to 13 residues. Trimming at V came to 3 bases and at J to 7 bases, leaving 6 bases not matched to a gene. The CDR3 here is CASSDTGDFGYTF. For the CDR3, the DNA is TGTGCCAGCAGCGATACAGGGGACTTTGGCTACACCTTC.

The chain links TRBV18 to TRBJ1-5; weak D call: TRBD1 (5 bases). The V gene lost 5 bases and the J gene lost 1 base, with 12 bases spanning the gap. From germline, CDR1 is KGHSH and CDR2 LQKENI. The CDR3 length is 15 residues. The CDR3 nucleotides read TGTGCCAGCTCAGGGGACTTACCGAGCAATCAGCCCCAGCATTTT. Its translation: CASSGDLPSNQPQHF.

The genes are TRBV2 and TRBJ2-1; 10 nucleotides line up with TRBD1. J gave up 7 bases and V 7 bases, and 7 bases lay outside the gene matches. CDR1 SNHLY and CDR2 FYNNEI come from the germline V gene. The CDR3 extends over 14 amino acids. The CDR3 loop reads CASMGQGIWNEQFF. In DNA form, the CDR3 reads TGTGCCAGCATGGGACAGGGGATTTGGAATGAGCAGTTCTTC.

Only one count was recorded for this clone. The rearrangement links TRBV7-9 to TRBJ2-5, with a possible D match to TRBD2 (6 bases). The CDR3 is 14 residues long. Per the germline V gene, CDR1 is SEHNR and CDR2 is FQNEAQ (reference sequence). The germline V and J ends were trimmed by 2 bases and 5 bases, with 12 bases remaining between them. The CDR3 coding sequence is TGTGCCAGCAGCTTATCCCCAGGAGGGGAGACCCAGTACTTC. It translates to CASSLSPGGETQYF.

This chain links TRBV11-2 with TRBJ1-1; perhaps TRBD1 as D (6 bases). This CDR3 contains 16 residues. The germline V gene has CDR1 SGHAT and CDR2 FQNNGV. Trimming took 5 bases from V and 0 from J, leaving 16 bases between them. DNA of the CDR3: TGTGCCAGCAGCCCAGGGGAGGGGGTCATGAACACTGAAGCTTTCTTT. Protein: CASSPGEGVMNTEAFF.

The chain has TRBV4-2 and TRBJ2-5; 11 bases are a match to TRBD2. V was clipped by 4 bases and J by 5 bases; unmatched bases: 12. This CDR3 is 17 amino acids long. Germline-derived CDR1 and CDR2 are LGHNA and YNFKEQ. CDR3 protein: CASSRIDLAGGLETQYF. In DNA form, the CDR3 reads TGTGCCAGCAGCCGTATTGATTTAGCGGGAGGGCTGGAGACCCAGTACTTC.

The V call is TRBV10-3, the J call TRBJ2-2; D is unresolved. The germline V gene has CDR1 ENHRY and CDR2 SYGVKD. This CDR3 contains 14 residues. V was clipped by 1 base and J by 7 bases, with 10 bases between them. The CDR3, as DNA: TGTGCCATCAGTGAGTTTACAGTCGACGGGGAGCTGTTTTTT. This gives the protein CAISEFTVDGELFF.

The rearrangement uses TRBV7-6 and TRBJ2-1; 8 nucleotides line up with TRBD2. In germline, CDR1 is SGHVS, CDR2 FNYEAQ. The CDR3 length is 16 residues. The V gene end was trimmed by 2 bases and the J gene end by 3 bases; junction bases not matched to a gene: 6. The CDR3 DNA reads as TGTGCCAGCAGCTTATCAGCGGGGGCCATCTACAATGAGCAGTTCTTC. This translates into CASSLSAGAIYNEQFF.

This chain uses TRBV30 with TRBJ1-2; 9 bases fit TRBD1. CDR3 size: 14 residues. The V segment lost 5 bases and the J segment 5 bases; nucleotides outside the gene matches: 9. CDR1 is GTSNPN and CDR2 is SVGIG in the germline V gene (reference sequence). The CDR3 DNA sequence: TGTGCCTGGCTACAGGGGGCGGTTAGGTATGGCTACACCTTC. This encodes CAWLQGAVRYGYTF.

The chain combines TRBV25-1 with TRBJ2-7; 8 positions match TRBD1. CDR1 MGHDK and CDR2 SYGVNS come from the germline V gene. CDR3 length equals 16 residues. The V and J ends lost 4 bases and 3 bases, in that order; junction bases with no gene match: 11. The DNA for the CDR3 is TGTGCCAGCAGTGCCTTTACCGGGACAGGAGTCTACGAGCAGTACTTC. Translating gives CASSAFTGTGVYEQYF.

The gene calls are TRBV27 and TRBJ1-3; no firm D call. The ends were cut back, 6 bases at V and 1 base at J, with 10 bases in the middle. Germline CDR1 MNHEY, CDR2 SMNVEV (reference sequence). This CDR3 has 14 residues. This CDR3 reads CASRESGSGNTIYF. CDR3 coding DNA: TGTGCCAGCAGGGAGAGTGGGTCTGGAAACACCATATATTTT.